Below are 6 T cell receptor beta chains sequenced from a single sample in a study of cytomegalovirus exposure and HLA in healthy donors. PCR employed 60 Vbeta and 13 Jbeta primers. The method was immunoSEQ multiplex PCR; TCRdb's version includes in-frame clones alone and lacks a portion of them. Among approximately 100,000 clones listed, about 80% were seen once. The sequencing input was PBMCs. The receptors were gathered from a human donor in good health.

With respect to this clone: A read error may produce the germline difference seen at one junction end. The genes are TRBV7-7 and TRBJ2-6; D is possibly TRBD1 (6 bases). The CDR3 length is 16 residues. CDR1 is SSHAT and CDR2 is FNYEAQ in the germline V gene (reference sequence). The CDR3 DNA is TGTGCTAGCAGCCCGACAGGCCCGCCTGGGGCCAACGTCCTGACTTTC. Translating it yields CASSPTGPPGANVLTF.

The V call is TRBV28, the J call TRBJ1-2; D perhaps matches TRBD1 (5 bases). This CDR3 contains 13 residues. V lost 4 bases and J lost 0, with 6 bases in between. Germline CDR1 reads MDHEN; CDR2 reads SYDVKM. The CDR3 DNA follows: TGTGCCAGCAGTTCGACAGCTAACTATGGCTACACCTTC. It is translated as CASSSTANYGYTF.

The CDR3 DNA reads as TGTGCCCGCCCCCAGGTTTACTATGGCTACACCTTC. Its translation is CARPQVYYGYTF. The chain uses TRBV7-9 and TRBJ1-2; D unclear. The CDR3 runs 12 residues. Germline CDR1 is SEHNR and CDR2 is FQNEAQ (reference sequence). With 11 bases removed from V and 3 bases from J, the gap between germline ends came to 13 bases.

The V call is TRBV18, the J call TRBJ1-2, with a tentative D call TRBD1 (6 bases). V dropped 3 bases and J dropped 7 bases, with 18 bases sitting between them. In germline, CDR1 is KGHSH, CDR2 LQKENI. The CDR3 loop spans 15 amino acids. The CDR3, as DNA: TGTGCCAGCTCACCCTCCCCCAGGGGTGAAGGTGGCTACACCTTC. Translated: CASSPSPRGEGGYTF.

The V call is TRBV6-1, the J call TRBJ1-5; perhaps TRBD1 as D (6 bases). This CDR3 contains 14 residues. The V end lost 4 bases, the J end lost 1 base, and 8 bases lay between the germline ends. The germline V gene has CDR1 MNHNS and CDR2 SASEGT. DNA of the CDR3: TGTGCCAGCAGTGTAGGGGGAAGCAATCAGCCCCAGCATTTT. Translation gives CASSVGGSNQPQHF.

This clone has only a few counts. This chain links TRBV4-1 with TRBJ2-3, with 8 bases fitting TRBD1. The CDR3 loop spans 17 amino acids. The V gene end was trimmed by 0 bases and the J gene end by 3 bases; junction bases not matched to a gene: 8. Germline values: CDR1 MGHRA, CDR2 YSYEKL. The CDR3 is CASSQDPQGAQTDTQYF. CDR3 bases: TGCGCCAGCAGCCAAGATCCCCAGGGGGCGCAGACAGATACGCAGTATTTT.